The 29 T cell receptor beta chains in this list originate from one sample, sequenced in a study of blood T cell repertoires in COVID-19. Using immunoSEQ multiplex PCR, the repertoire was profiled, and TCRdb retains in-frame clones only, with some absent. The sample holds more than 95,000 clones, about 80% seen once. What was sequenced was peripheral blood. All receptors derive from a woman aged 80 or over with active or convalescent COVID-19.

The chain joins TRBV5-1 to TRBJ1-2, with D tentatively TRBD1 (6 bases). Looked up from germline, CDR1 is SGHRS and CDR2 is YFSETQ. The CDR3 sequence is 15 residues long. V lost 0 bases, J lost 1 base, and 10 bases lay in between. DNA for the CDR3: TGCGCCAGCAGCTTGGCTCAGGGGAATAACTATGGCTACACCTTC. As protein: CASSLAQGNNYGYTF. Full variable domain (missing parts from reference TRBV5-1 and TRBJ1-2): KAGVTQTPRYLIKTRGQQVTLSCSPISGHRSVSWYQQTPGQGLQFLFEYFSETQRNKGNFPGRFSGRQFSNSRSEMNVSTLELGDSALYLCASSLAQGNNYGYTFGSGTRLTVV.

This rearrangement joins TRBV29-1 to TRBJ2-3; D is unresolved. CDR3 length: 12 residues. The germline V and J ends were trimmed by 0 bases and 2 bases, with 3 bases remaining between them. In germline, CDR1 is SQVTM, CDR2 ANQGSEA. Here the CDR3 reads CSVEELTDTQYF. CDR3 nucleotide sequence: TGCAGCGTTGAAGAACTCACAGATACGCAGTATTTT.

This chain links TRBV9 with TRBJ1-4; D not resolved. Trimming cost V 0 bases and J 3 bases, with 12 bases left between them. CDR3 size: 16 residues. CDR1 SGDLS and CDR2 YYNGEE come from the germline V gene. The chain's CDR3 is CASSVGPSAANEKLFF. In DNA form, the CDR3 reads TGTGCCAGCAGCGTAGGCCCCTCGGCGGCTAATGAAAAACTGTTTTTT.

The rearrangement links TRBV2 to TRBJ1-1, with a tentative D call TRBD1 (6 bases). Germline V gene sequence: CDR1 SNHLY, CDR2 FYNNEI. The CDR3 totals 13 residues. V lost 5 bases and J lost 10, with 17 bases in between. CDR3 DNA: TGTGCCAGCAGTTCCAGGGGCCTAGTGGGAGCTTTCTTT. Protein: CASSSRGLVGAFF.

This chain links TRBV2 with TRBJ2-5, with 7 positions matching TRBD1. Germline values: CDR1 SNHLY, CDR2 FYNNEI. The V segment lost 8 bases and the J segment 2 bases; nucleotides outside the gene matches: 8. The CDR3 extends over 14 amino acids. CDR3 bases: TGTGCCAGCTGTCCCAACAGGGGTCAAGAGACCCAGTACTTC. Protein sequence: CASCPNRGQETQYF.

The chain employs TRBV5-4 and TRBJ1-1, with D maybe TRBD1 (5 bases). Trimming shortened V by 6 bases and J by 3 bases, and 6 bases separated the two germline ends. The V gene's germline CDR1 is SGHNT and CDR2 YYREEE (reference sequence). The CDR3 totals 11 residues. The CDR3 DNA sequence: TGTGCCAGCACGGGGGACACTGAAGCTTTCTTT. This translates into CASTGDTEAFF.

The chain has TRBV27 and TRBJ1-1; D unclear. V was shortened by 4 bases and J by 0 bases, with 9 bases between the two germline ends. This CDR3 contains 14 residues. Germline assignment: CDR1 MNHEY and CDR2 SMNVEV (reference sequence). The CDR3 loop is CASSYRVMNTEAFF. CDR3 coding DNA: TGTGCCAGCAGTTATCGGGTGATGAACACTGAAGCTTTCTTT.

The sample holds a few counts of this clone. This chain joins TRBV19 and TRBJ1-1; D possibly corresponds to TRBD1 (6 bases). This CDR3 contains 14 residues. The V gene's germline CDR1 is LNHDA and CDR2 SQIVND (reference sequence). Trimming left V 6 bases short and J 3 bases short, with 14 bases between. The CDR3 DNA reads TGTGCCAGTAGCCCACAGGGAACCCACACTGAAGCTTTCTTT. Translating it yields CASSPQGTHTEAFF.

The chain is built from TRBV24-1 and TRBJ1-1; maybe TRBD1 (5 bases). The CDR3 loop spans 13 amino acids. The V and J ends lost 6 bases and 1 base respectively, with 8 bases between them. The V gene's germline CDR1 is KGHDR and CDR2 SFDVKD. CDR3 in amino acids: CATSTGSNTEAFF. The CDR3 DNA follows: TGTGCCACCAGTACAGGTTCGAACACTGAAGCTTTCTTT.

The V gene is TRBV28, the J gene TRBJ2-5; 7 bases line up with TRBD2. The ends lost 4 bases at V and 5 bases at J; junction bases unmatched: 16. CDR3 length: 17 amino acids. Germline V gene data show CDR1 as MDHEN and CDR2 as SYDVKM. CDR3 protein: CASSSPSLTSRWETQYF. The CDR3 bases are TGTGCCAGCAGTTCCCCCTCTTTGACTAGCCGGTGGGAGACCCAGTACTTC.

This clone was found a few times. The chain links TRBV6-2 or TRBV6-3 to TRBJ1-5; a possible D gene is TRBD1 (6 bases). V dropped 1 base and J dropped 0 bases, with 13 bases sitting between them. The CDR3 has 17 amino acids. Looked up from germline, CDR1 is MNHEY and CDR2 is SVGEGT. The CDR3 sequence: CASSYLAGANSNQPQHF. The CDR3 DNA follows: TGTGCCAGCAGTTACTTGGCAGGGGCTAATAGCAATCAGCCCCAGCATTTT.

V usage is TRBV19 and J usage is TRBJ2-5, with 10 positions matching TRBD2. This CDR3 region has 14 residues. With V trimmed by 4 bases and J by 3 bases, 2 bases remained unmatched. CDR1 LNHDA and CDR2 SQIVND come from the germline V gene (reference sequence). The CDR3 DNA is TGTGCCAGTAGTAAGCGGGGGGGCGAAGAGACCCAGTACTTC. This codes for CASSKRGGEETQYF.

The chain couples TRBV28 to TRBJ1-2, with D maybe TRBD1 (6 bases). The CDR3 covers 16 residues. Trimming took off 3 bases at V and 4 bases at J, with 18 bases between the two ends. CDR1 is MDHEN, CDR2 SYDVKM, per germline. The CDR3 coding sequence is TGTGCCAGCAGTTTCCCCCTCGCGACAGGTACCTATGGCTACACCTTC. Translation: CASSFPLATGTYGYTF.

The V gene is TRBV6-1, the J gene TRBJ1-2; 8 bases match TRBD1. This CDR3 has 15 amino acids. Trimming removed 3 bases from V and 0 bases from J; junction bases left unmatched: 3. Per germline, CDR1 MNHNS and CDR2 SASEGT. The CDR3 sequence: CASSDRDRSNYGYTF. DNA of the CDR3: TGTGCCAGCAGTGACCGGGACAGGTCTAACTATGGCTACACCTTC.

This clone was recorded once. This sequence joins TRBV29-1 and TRBJ2-3, with D unclear. With 6 bases removed from V and 6 bases from J, the gap between germline ends came to 13 bases. Germline CDR1 reads SQVTM; CDR2 reads ANQGSEA. The CDR3 sequence is 12 residues long. CDR3: CSVELPGDTQYF. The CDR3 DNA sequence: TGCAGCGTCGAACTCCCCGGGGATACGCAGTATTTT.

The chain combines TRBV4-2 with TRBJ1-3; 7 bases align to TRBD1. CDR1 and CDR2 (germline): LGHNA, YNFKEQ. V dropped 4 bases and J dropped 4; count of bases not matched to a gene: 10. The CDR3 contains 16 residues. The CDR3, as DNA: TGTGCCAGCAGCCGACTAACAGGGGTCGCAGGAAACACCATATATTTT. This translates into CASSRLTGVAGNTIYF.

This clone was observed a handful of times. The chain carries TRBV5-1 and TRBJ2-3, with 8 bases lining up with TRBD1. J lost 2 bases, V lost 6 bases, and 11 bases had no gene match. The CDR3 is 16 amino acids. Looked up from germline, CDR1 is SGHRS and CDR2 is YFSETQ. CDR3 nucleotides: TGCGCCAGCACTACTGGGACAGGCCTCCTCACAGATACGCAGTATTTT. Protein: CASTTGTGLLTDTQYF.

This chain uses TRBV11-2 with TRBJ2-7, with TRBD2 identical over 11 bases. CDR3 length: 15 residues. V lost 4 bases and J lost 4; bases outside the gene matches: 6. The V gene's germline CDR1 is SGHAT and CDR2 FQNNGV. The CDR3 loop is CASSSIAGGPYEQYF. The CDR3 DNA reads TGTGCCAGCAGCTCAATAGCGGGAGGGCCTTACGAGCAGTACTTC.

This chain connects TRBV24-1 to TRBJ1-1; weak D call: TRBD1 (6 bases). Germline V gene lookup returns CDR1 KGHDR and CDR2 SFDVKD. This CDR3 contains 13 residues. V dropped 7 bases and J dropped 3 bases, with 11 bases sitting between them. The CDR3 DNA is TGTGCCACCAGGGGGGCTCGGGACACTGAAGCTTTCTTT. It codes for CATRGARDTEAFF.

The chain is built from TRBV5-4 and TRBJ1-2; D gene ambiguous. This CDR3 has 13 amino acids. The V gene lost 4 bases and the J gene lost 9 bases, with 16 bases spanning the gap. In germline, CDR1 is SGHNT, CDR2 YYREEE (reference sequence). This CDR3 is CASSLRGPLSYTF. In DNA form, the CDR3 reads TGTGCCAGCAGCCTACGGGGTCCCCTCAGCTACACCTTC.

The rearrangement links TRBV28 to TRBJ1-5; tentative D call: TRBD1 (5 bases). The CDR3 consists of 15 residues. The germline gives CDR1 MDHEN, CDR2 SYDVKM. Trimming took off 1 base at V and 2 bases at J, with 9 bases between the two ends. CDR3 sequence: CASSLFLQGNQPQHF. The CDR3, as DNA: TGTGCCAGCAGTTTATTCCTACAGGGCAATCAGCCCCAGCATTTT.

V usage is TRBV5-4 and J usage is TRBJ2-2; D remains unclear. The V end was cut by 5 bases, the J end by 2 bases, with 4 bases between. The CDR3 is 12 amino acids. CDR1 and CDR2 (germline): SGHNT, YYREEE (reference sequence). CDR3 in amino acids: CASSLNTGELFF. The CDR3, as DNA: TGTGCCAGCAGTTTAAACACCGGGGAGCTGTTTTTT. Full variable domain (rest looked up from reference TRBV5-4 and TRBJ2-2): ETGVTQSPTHLIKTRGQQVTLRCSSQSGHNTVSWYQQALGQGPQFIFQYYREEENGRGNFPPRFSGLQFPNYSSELNVNALELDDSALYLCASSLNTGELFFGEGSRLTVL.

This clone was picked up a small number of times. This chain joins TRBV19 and TRBJ1-5; TRBD1 agrees at 8 bases. Germline CDR1 and CDR2: LNHDA and SQIVND (reference sequence). Losses at the gene ends were 6 bases for V and 9 bases for J; bases not matched to a gene: 13. The CDR3 runs to 15 residues. CDR3 bases: TGTGCCAGTAGGACAGGACAGGGCAGCGGGCGGCCCCAGCATTTT. Protein sequence: CASRTGQGSGRPQHF.

V usage is TRBV9 and J usage is TRBJ2-2, with 7 bases lining up with TRBD1. V shed 3 bases and J 4 bases; nucleotides not matched to a gene: 6. Germline CDR1 SGDLS, CDR2 YYNGEE. The CDR3 consists of 15 residues. The CDR3 nucleotides are TGTGCCAGCAGCGAGGGGGCGACGGGCACCGGGGAGCTGTTTTTT. It is translated as CASSEGATGTGELFF.

The gene calls are TRBV27 and TRBJ2-3; 10 nucleotides match TRBD1. The germline gives CDR1 MNHEY, CDR2 SMNVEV (reference sequence). This CDR3 contains 17 residues. V dropped 3 bases and J dropped 3; count of bases not matched to a gene: 9. The CDR3 reads CASSFDRGHQGTDTQYF. CDR3 bases: TGTGCCAGCAGTTTTGACAGGGGGCATCAGGGAACAGATACGCAGTATTTT.

This clone showed up just once. The CDR3 loop reads CASSRTSSYNEQFF. The CDR3 DNA reads as TGTGCCAGCAGTCGGACAAGCTCCTACAATGAGCAGTTCTTC. The chain uses TRBV28 and TRBJ2-1; the D gene is possibly TRBD1 (5 bases). The CDR3 runs to 14 residues. The germline gives CDR1 MDHEN, CDR2 SYDVKM. Trimming cost V 5 bases and J 0 bases, with 8 bases left between them.

The V and J genes are TRBV19 and TRBJ2-3, with D possibly TRBD1 on 5 matching bases. CDR3 length equals 14 residues. The V and J ends lost 8 bases and 3 bases respectively, with 15 bases between them. Germline V lookup: CDR1 LNHDA, CDR2 SQIVND (reference sequence). The chain's CDR3 is CASSNRQRTDTQYF. CDR3 nucleotides: TGTGCCAGTTCCAATCGACAGAGGACAGATACGCAGTATTTT.

This chain joins TRBV24-1 and TRBJ1-1, with 9 bases identical to TRBD1. The germline gives CDR1 KGHDR, CDR2 SFDVKD. This CDR3 has 15 amino acids. Trimming at V came to 9 bases and at J to 5 bases, leaving 12 bases not matched to a gene. CDR3 protein: CATFGPYRGRTEAFF. CDR3 bases: TGTGCCACCTTCGGGCCGTACAGGGGGCGTACTGAAGCTTTCTTT.

The gene calls are TRBV19 and TRBJ1-4, with 9 positions matching TRBD1. The CDR3 covers 15 residues. CDR1 LNHDA and CDR2 SQIVND come from the germline V gene (reference sequence). V shed 4 bases and J 6 bases; nucleotides not matched to a gene: 6. DNA for the CDR3: TGTGCCAGTAGTACAAACAGGGGGCGGGATGAAAAACTGTTTTTT. It translates to CASSTNRGRDEKLFF.